The clone carrying this T cell receptor beta chain was seen many times. The CDR3 is 16 residues long. Germline-derived CDR1 and CDR2 are SEHNR and FQNEAQ (reference sequence). The V and J ends lost 3 bases and 5 bases, in that order; junction bases with no gene match: 9. The data are from a study of identical twins. MiXCR, applied by TCRdb to the 5' RACE reads, yields one record per CDR3 protein. The sample has hundreds of thousands of distinct CDR3 sequences; roughly 7% are singletons. This sample was shared with a second study, whose subject was yellow fever vaccine responses in identical twins.

The sequencing sample was made of memory (CD45RO+) T cells sorted from blood. The chain links TRBV7-9 to TRBJ2-5, with 10 bases identical to TRBD1. This sequence was found in a woman aged 18 to 35 in good health. CDR3 sequence (DNA): TGTGCCAGCAGCTTGGGACAGGGGAGCTGGTGGGAGACCCAGTACTTC. Amino acid sequence: CASSLGQGSWWETQYF.